The table lists the clone carrying this T cell receptor beta chain with many counts. Its matching antigen is unknown. Germline trimming cut 4 bases from V and 5 bases from J; bases unmatched to any gene: 7. CDR1 is MNHNS and CDR2 is SASEGT in the germline V gene. The CDR3 is 15 residues long. The data derive from a study of identical twins. TCRdb re-called the 5' RACE reads through MiXCR, storing one row per CDR3 protein. The data contain hundreds of thousands of distinct CDR3 sequences, 10% to 15% of them singletons. Points from the study as a whole: Cross-sectional statistical analysis, not tracking of the same donors, underpinned the conclusions. Invariant cells of the MAIT and iNKT types might have partly distorted the zero-insertion analyses.

This same sample was also part of a study on yellow fever vaccine responses in identical twins.

V is TRBV6-1 and J is TRBJ2-5, with 10 bases lining up with TRBD1. This sequence was found in a woman aged 18-30 years in good health. Material: PBMCs. CDR3 in DNA: TGTGCCAGCAGTGTCGGGACAGGGGTTGGGGAGACCCAGTACTTC. Translation: CASSVGTGVGETQYF.